This TCR beta chain was sequenced in a study of blood T cell repertoires in COVID-19. The wider study: COVID-19 samples collected from the United States, Italy and Spain covered acute and convalescent phases.

Generated by immunoSEQ multiplex PCR, the TCRdb table keeps only in-frame clones and is missing some. The sample records some 200,000 clones, around 89% being singletons. Recruitment covered about 25 US areas and drew participants whose ages spanned about 18 to 100 years. Assignment of participants to cohorts was predicated upon participant-reported clinical history. The germline V gene encodes CDR1 SGHNT and CDR2 YYREEE (reference sequence). This CDR3 comprises 16 residues. Unmatched junction bases numbered 4, after V lost 4 bases and J lost 0 bases. This clonotype was sampled from a woman aged 18-30 years who had recovered from COVID-19. Sequencing input: PBMCs or T cells enriched from blood (not recorded which). This chain connects TRBV5-4 to TRBJ2-1; 10 bases fit TRBD2. The CDR3: CASSVTSGPSYNEQFF. CDR3 DNA sequence: TGTGCCAGCAGCGTGACTAGCGGGCCCTCCTACAATGAGCAGTTCTTC.